These T cell receptor beta chains were read from a single sample in a study of PD-L1 blockade in urothelial cancer. Data came from immunoSEQ multiplex PCR; TCRdb stores just in-frame clones and leaves some out. The repertoire holds 70,000 to 95,000 clones, with roughly 90% as singletons. Here the sequenced sample was PBMCs, taken around atezolizumab (anti-PD-L1) treatment. The receptors stem from a woman older than 75 with urothelial cancer. The CDR3 runs from the conserved cysteine through the conserved F or W.

>TRBV11-2|TRBJ1-4
CASSVGGTAIEKLFF
>TRBV2|TRBJ2-7
CASSGAAAVGEQYF
>TRBV6-1|TRBJ2-1
CATRTSGGTYNEQFF
>TRBV7-8|TRBJ2-1
CASSLADLAVRYNEQFF
>TRBV27|TRBJ2-6
CASSLEDREVVSNVLTF
>TRBV28|TRBJ2-7
CASSFGGRYEQYF
>TRBV28|TRBJ1-2
CASSTGGQWGGYTF
>TRBV10-2|TRBJ2-7
CASSEQGTEQYF
>TRBV4-2|TRBJ1-5
CASSQGVRDSGQPQHF
>TRBV10-2|TRBJ2-1
CASRSSGRYGEQFF
>TRBV9|TRBJ2-2
CASSVEPGANTGELFF
>TRBV2|TRBJ1-5
CASSTGPRAQHF
>TRBV7-2|TRBJ1-1
CASSLGGLLNTEAFF
>TRBV10-3|TRBJ1-4
CAISEKKGAGEKLFF
>TRBV7-2|TRBJ1-4
CASSLEGTGGYEKLFF
>TRBV19|TRBJ2-2
CASNSGTSGRTGELFF
>TRBV7-7|TRBJ2-1
CASSFGPGYNEQFF
>TRBV7-8|TRBJ2-2
CASSYRVIRGSRDTGELFF
>TRBV10-2|TRBJ1-1
CASRETGVGAAFF
>TRBV30|TRBJ1-5
CAWSFDSRNQPQHF
>TRBV7-9|TRBJ2-3
CASSFTSTHTQYF
>TRBV28|TRBJ2-5
CASSLYSRETQYF
>TRBV7-9|TRBJ2-2
CASSSGLNTGELFF
>TRBV5-1|TRBJ1-1
CASSLAGSDTEAFF
>TRBV6-6|TRBJ1-1
CASSFQGATEAFF
>TRBV19|TRBJ1-1
CASSTPTGGLTTEAFF